This T cell receptor beta chain emerged from a study of cytomegalovirus exposure and HLA in healthy donors. Overall study context: According to later analysis, the same platform produced the 120 validation and about 630 first-cohort repertoires. Study results and caveats: Diagnosis of cytomegalovirus status made by the classifier reportedly showed high specificity and sensitivity. A few CMV-associated chains were confirmed in vitro to be specific for CMV antigens.

With regard to this clone: Its antigen is undetermined.

Sequencing used immunoSEQ multiplex PCR; TCRdb keeps in-frame clones, though not all of them. Of roughly 60,000 clones listed, 85% to 95% were seen once; the top ten hold 5.8%. This clonotype was sampled from a woman under 30 in good health and CMV-seropositive. What was sequenced was PBMCs.

In nucleotides, the CDR3 is TGTGCCAGCAGCCAAGAACTGGGACAACTACTATCCTACGAGCAGTACTTC. The encoded protein is CASSQELGQLLSYEQYF. This chain connects TRBV4-2 to TRBJ2-7, with a possible D match to TRBD1 (6 bases). The CDR3 runs to 17 residues. Germline CDR1 reads LGHNA; CDR2 reads YNFKEQ. Trimming cost V 0 bases and J 1 base, with 16 bases left between them.